One sample yielded the 18 T cell receptor beta chains listed below, sequenced in a study of immune evolution from preneoplasia to lung adenocarcinoma. This table comes from immunoSEQ multiplex PCR, and its TCRdb copy is limited to in-frame clones, with some not included. The sample contains 25,000 or so clones, about three quarters of which appear only once. The sequenced sample was FFPE invasive lung adenocarcinoma tissue. Receptor source: a person in their 60s with invasive lung adenocarcinoma. Some clones in this sample may be carry-over from other donors' samples.

V usage is TRBV11-2 and J usage is TRBJ2-5; D might be TRBD1 (5 bases). Germline assignment: CDR1 SGHAT and CDR2 FQNNGV. The CDR3 loop spans 14 amino acids. V was cut by 5 bases and J by 7 bases, with 17 bases left in between. CDR3 protein: CASSQETGKWTQYF. The CDR3 DNA follows: TGTGCCAGCAGCCAAGAAACAGGAAAATGGACCCAGTACTTC.

The V and J genes are TRBV5-1 and TRBJ1-2; D may be TRBD1 (5 bases). Trimming removed 1 base from V and 8 bases from J, with 15 bases in between. This CDR3 is built from 14 residues. Per germline, CDR1 SGHRS and CDR2 YFSETQ. This CDR3 reads CASSLSDWGRGYTF. The CDR3 nucleotides read TGCGCCAGCAGCTTGTCTGACTGGGGCAGGGGCTACACCTTC.

The chain joins TRBV5-1 to TRBJ1-2; TRBD1 matches 8 bases. With V trimmed by 3 bases and J by 7 bases, 11 bases remained unmatched. This CDR3 has 15 residues. Germline lookup yields CDR1 SGHRS and CDR2 YFSETQ. The CDR3 spells CASSSSAGGLGGYTF. Written as DNA, the CDR3 is TGCGCCAGCAGCTCGTCGGCAGGGGGCTTAGGTGGCTACACCTTC.

The chain joins TRBV2 to TRBJ2-3; TRBD2 matches 11 bases. Germline V CDR1 and CDR2: SNHLY, FYNNEI. V was pared by 7 bases and J by 0 bases, with 3 bases of the junction left unmatched. The CDR3 extends over 15 amino acids. DNA of the CDR3: TGTGCCAGCACTAGCGGGGGGACTAGCACAGATACGCAGTATTTT. Its protein is CASTSGGTSTDTQYF.

This chain uses TRBV6-6 with TRBJ2-7, with a tentative D call TRBD1 (5 bases). Trimming cost V 7 bases and J 3 bases, with 13 bases left between them. Germline V CDR1 and CDR2: MNHNY, SVGAGI (reference sequence). The CDR3 has 13 amino acids. The CDR3 region has the DNA TGTGCCAGCACGTTGGGGCGCAACTACGAGCAGTACTTC. Translated, it gives CASTLGRNYEQYF.

In the case of this clone: Other DNA sequences from this sample encode an identical CDR3 as well. J is TRBJ1-1 and V is TRBV7-2; D is undetermined. Germline lookup yields CDR1 SGHTA and CDR2 FQGNSA. CDR3 length: 13 residues. The V gene lost 5 bases and the J gene lost 0 bases, with 7 bases spanning the gap. The CDR3 protein is CASSPYLNTEAFF. The DNA of the CDR3 is TGTGCCAGCAGCCCGTACTTGAACACTGAAGCTTTCTTT.

The genes are TRBV4-2 and TRBJ1-1; perhaps TRBD1 as D (6 bases). Trimming removed 4 bases at V and 5 bases at J, with 20 bases between. Germline CDR1 reads LGHNA; CDR2 reads YNFKEQ. CDR3 size: 16 residues. The CDR3 reads CASSRDGTQARTEAFF. The DNA of the CDR3 is TGTGCCAGCAGCCGAGACGGGACACAAGCCCGGACTGAAGCTTTCTTT.

Note on this clone: Other nucleotide sequences in the sample specify the same CDR3. The chain links TRBV19 to TRBJ2-7, with D perhaps matching TRBD2 (7 bases). This CDR3 is built from 15 residues. CDR1 is LNHDA and CDR2 is SQIVND in the germline V gene (reference sequence). Trimming stripped 3 bases from V and 0 bases from J, with 12 bases between. CDR3 region: CASSIGAGASYEQYF. DNA for the CDR3: TGTGCCAGTAGTATTGGGGCGGGGGCCTCCTACGAGCAGTACTTC.

The V call is TRBV5-6, the J call TRBJ2-7; D gene ambiguous. V dropped 0 bases and J dropped 5 bases, with 9 bases sitting between them. Germline-derived CDR1 and CDR2 are SGHDT and YYEEEE. This CDR3 is built from 13 residues. The CDR3 sequence is CASSLDPANEQYF. CDR3 coding DNA: TGTGCCAGCAGCTTGGACCCAGCGAACGAGCAGTACTTC.

By share of the sample, this clone is medium-sized (0.01 to 0.1%). The chain combines TRBV28 with TRBJ2-1; TRBD2 aligns across 9 bases. The CDR3 covers 16 residues. Trimming took 3 bases from V and 4 from J; bases not matched to a gene: 7. Germline V gene lookup returns CDR1 MDHEN and CDR2 SYDVKM. Here the CDR3 DNA reads TGTGCCAGCAGTTTCGTTGGCGGGAGGGCATACAATGAGCAGTTCTTC. It codes for CASSFVGGRAYNEQFF.

This rearrangement joins TRBV28 to TRBJ2-7, with 12 bases identical to TRBD2. The junction had 4 bases not matched to a gene; V was cut back by 2 bases and J by 2 bases. The germline CDR1 and CDR2 sequences are MDHEN and SYDVKM. The CDR3 extends over 16 amino acids. The chain's CDR3 is CASSLGASGRAYEQYF. Here the CDR3 DNA reads TGTGCCAGCAGTTTAGGGGCTAGCGGGAGGGCCTACGAGCAGTACTTC.

V usage is TRBV19 and J usage is TRBJ1-2, with 7 bases identical to TRBD1. Germline values: CDR1 LNHDA, CDR2 SQIVND (reference sequence). This CDR3 spans 14 amino acids. After removal of 6 bases from V and 0 bases from J, the junction contained 4 bases not matched to a gene. As DNA, the CDR3 is TGTGCCAGTAGCAGACAGGGAACTAACTATGGCTACACCTTC. Translated, it gives CASSRQGTNYGYTF. Filled out from reference TRBV19 and TRBJ1-2, the complete variable domain reads DGGITQSPKYLFRKEGQNVTLSCEQNLNHDAMYWYRQDPGQGLRLIYYSQIVNDFQKGDIAEGYSVSREKKESFPLTVTSAQKNPTAFYLCASSRQGTNYGYTFGSGTRLTVV.

V and J are TRBV10-2 and TRBJ2-7; TRBD1 matches 7 bases. V trimming: 2 bases; J trimming: 3 bases; junction bases outside the gene matches: 22. The CDR3 is made up of 20 amino acids. Germline values: CDR1 WSHSY, CDR2 SAAADI. The chain's CDR3 is CASSEIRLKTGQWTNYEQYF. The CDR3 DNA follows: TGCGCCAGCAGTGAGATCCGGTTGAAGACAGGGCAATGGACAAACTACGAGCAGTACTTC.

Only one count was recorded for this clone. The chain carries TRBV10-3 and TRBJ2-3; 7 bases line up with TRBD2. V shed 2 bases, J shed 0 bases, and the junction held 2 bases outside the gene matches. CDR1 and CDR2 from the germline V gene are ENHRY and SYGVKD. CDR3 length: 15 amino acids. The CDR3 nucleotides are TGTGCCATCAGTGAGGGTAGCGGGAGCACAGATACGCAGTATTTT. Amino acids: CAISEGSGSTDTQYF.

This sequence joins TRBV7-2 and TRBJ2-1, with TRBD1 matching 11 bases. V gave up 5 bases and J gave up 3 bases; unmatched junction bases: 3. Germline V gene sequence: CDR1 SGHTA, CDR2 FQGNSA. The length of the CDR3 is 15 residues. For the CDR3, the DNA is TGTGCCAGCAGCCTGGGACAGGGGGTCTACAATGAGCAGTTCTTC. This translates into CASSLGQGVYNEQFF.

In regard to this clone: A read error may explain this, as a much larger clone is one base away. The sample has other DNA sequences that encode this CDR3 too. This rearrangement joins TRBV5-6 to TRBJ2-5; the match to TRBD2 covers 12 bases. CDR3 length: 16 amino acids. Germline values: CDR1 SGHDT, CDR2 YYEEEE. The CDR3 coding sequence is TGTGCTAGCAGCTATTCGGGACTAGCGGGCCAAGAGACCCAGTACTTC. It specifies CASSYSGLAGQETQYF.

The chain joins TRBV7-6 to TRBJ2-3, with 7 bases aligning to TRBD1. V was clipped by 5 bases and J by 2 bases; unmatched bases: 7. The CDR3 has 15 amino acids. Per the germline V gene, CDR1 is SGHVS and CDR2 is FNYEAQ. This CDR3 is CASSPSGQNTDTQYF. The DNA of the CDR3 is TGTGCCAGCAGCCCCTCGGGACAGAACACAGATACGCAGTATTTT.

This chain connects TRBV7-9 to TRBJ1-3; D not certain. Trimming pared 4 bases from V and 0 bases from J, leaving 10 bases between. The CDR3 sequence is 15 residues long. Per the germline V gene, CDR1 is SEHNR and CDR2 is FQNEAQ (reference sequence). CDR3 region: CASSSYLGSGNTIYF. The CDR3 DNA reads TGTGCCAGCAGCTCCTATCTCGGCTCTGGAAACACCATATATTTT.